A few counts support the clone carrying this TCR beta chain. The data were obtained in a study of blood T cell dynamics during melanoma immunotherapy. Study background: Standard first-line treatment here was pembrolizumab or nivolumab plus ipilimumab in metastatic melanoma.

Trimming removed 6 bases at V and 4 bases at J, with 10 bases between. Germline V gives CDR1 MNHEY, CDR2 SMNVEV (reference sequence). There are 13 residues in the CDR3. Sequencing used immunoSEQ multiplex PCR; TCRdb keeps in-frame clones, though not all of them. The sample lists about 15,000 clones, 83% occurring once. Time point given: pre-treatment baseline. Response was assessed by RECIST 1.1 at 12 weeks, except a couple of rapid progressors. No patient had earlier systemic cancer treatment, concurrent immunosuppressants, or another active cancer. The material sequenced was blood, taken from a patient treated with checkpoint blockade. The receptor comes from a human donor with melanoma. The genes are TRBV27 and TRBJ1-5, with D unclear. The CDR3 protein is CASRKSRNQPQHF. The CDR3 nucleotides are TGTGCCAGCAGGAAAAGTCGGAATCAGCCCCAGCATTTT.